This T cell receptor (beta chain) was profiled in a study of CD8 T cells in ankylosing spondylitis. Looked up from germline, CDR1 is SGHDN and CDR2 is FVKESK. With V trimmed by 8 bases and J by 8 bases, 6 bases remained unmatched. CDR3 length: 12 residues. Comment on this clonotype: Its target is unknown.

Findings and caveats of the study: Disease-associated clones were CD8+ and fairly uncommon in peripheral blood. Within ankylosing spondylitis blood, a TCR beta motif made up of several highly homologous variants appeared to be characteristic. Matched ankylosing spondylitis synovial fluid reportedly contained a significantly enriched population of disease-linked clones.

TCR beta libraries were made by quantitative 5'-RACE with molecular barcodes. MiXCR, applied by TCRdb to the 5' RACE reads, yields one record per CDR3 protein. Found here are under 850,000 distinct CDR3 sequences, around 20% of them singletons; the top ten hold around 20%. The source material was blood, either unsorted or a sorted T cell fraction (not recorded which). This clonotype was obtained from a male donor with ankylosing spondylitis. V gene TRBV14 combines with J gene TRBJ2-1; 7 bases are a match to TRBD1. CDR3 sequence reads: CASPTGADEQFF. In DNA form, the CDR3 reads TGTGCCAGCCCTACAGGGGCGGATGAGCAGTTCTTC. The entire variable domain, with the rest obtained from reference TRBV14 and TRBJ2-1, is as follows: EAGVTQFPSHSVIEKGQTVTLRCDPISGHDNLYWYRRVMGKEIKFLLHFVKESKQDESGMPNNRFLAERTGGTYSTLKVQPAELEDSGVYFCASPTGADEQFFGPGTRLTVL.